This is a list of T cell receptor beta chains from one sample in a study of blood T cell repertoires in COVID-19. Sequencing was performed with immunoSEQ multiplex PCR; in TCRdb, only in-frame clones are kept and a portion is missing. The sample includes 150,000 to 200,000 clones, over 80% seen only once; the top ten take about 5%. The source material was peripheral blood. The receptors originated from a woman aged 45-65 years with acute or convalescent COVID-19. Both conserved end residues are part of each CDR3. Each record gives: J gene, V gene, clone size, D gene, CDR3 protein, CDR3 DNA. A D gene is named only where the DNA matches it firmly. Clone size is shown for a subset of rows, as once, few, many or a class of expanded clone.

>TRBJ2-7|TRBV14|.|.
CASSQYSGFYEQYF
TGTGCCAGCAGCCAATATAGCGGATTTTACGAGCAGTACTTC
>TRBJ2-7|TRBV7-6|.|.
CASSYGEPGEQYF
TGTGCCAGCAGCTACGGAGAACCGGGAGAGCAGTACTTC
>TRBJ1-1|TRBV6-1|.|.
CASSGSGGEVNTEAFF
TGTGCCAGCAGTGGGTCCGGGGGGGAGGTGAACACTGAAGCTTTCTTT
>TRBJ2-1|TRBV30|.|.
CACHLAGEQFF
TGTGCCTGCCATCTTGCGGGTGAGCAGTTCTTC
>TRBJ1-6|TRBV27|.|TRBD1
CASSPTGVHSPLHF
TGTGCCAGCAGTCCAACAGGGGTTCATTCACCCCTCCACTTT
>TRBJ2-2|TRBV10-1|.|TRBD2
CASSETSGSGELFF
TGCGCCAGCAGTGAGACTAGCGGGAGTGGGGAGCTGTTTTTT
>TRBJ2-3|TRBV5-1|.|.
CASSQVPLGDTQYF
TGCGCCAGCAGCCAGGTCCCTCTCGGCGATACGCAGTATTTT
>TRBJ1-4|TRBV6-6|once|.
CASRREGATNEKLFF
TGTGCCAGCCGAAGGGAGGGCGCAACTAATGAAAAACTGTTTTTT
>TRBJ1-2|TRBV7-2|.|.
CASSSGTPGGYTF
TGTGCCAGCAGCTCCGGGACACCGGGGGGCTACACCTTC
>TRBJ2-1|TRBV24-1|.|.
CATSDLPGLLGEQFF
TGTGCCACCAGTGACCTACCTGGACTATTGGGCGAGCAGTTCTTC
>TRBJ2-1|TRBV6-2/TRBV6-3|once|TRBD2
CASSHTWTSGQGNQFF
TGTGCCAGCAGTCACACCTGGACTAGCGGCCAAGGGAACCAGTTCTTC
>TRBJ1-2|TRBV4-3|.|.
CASSQALQGTGYTF
TGCGCCAGCAGCCAAGCCCTGCAGGGGACTGGCTACACCTTC
>TRBJ1-3|TRBV5-1|.|TRBD1
CASSSQGLTGNTIYF
TGCGCCAGCAGCTCACAGGGGCTGACGGGAAACACCATATATTTT
>TRBJ2-1|TRBV3-1/TRBV3-2|once|.
CASSPLSNEQFF
TGTGCCAGCAGCCCTCTGAGCAATGAGCAGTTCTTC
>TRBJ2-7|TRBV6-2/TRBV6-3|.|.
CASSYGDVGTYEQYF
TGTGCCAGCAGTTATGGAGATGTCGGGACCTACGAGCAGTACTTC
>TRBJ2-3|TRBV18|.|TRBD2
CASSSGLAGSRGTDTQYF
TGTGCCAGCTCATCCGGACTAGCGGGGTCCAGAGGCACAGATACGCAGTATTTT
>TRBJ2-5|TRBV7-9|.|TRBD2
CASSLVGLAGGETQYF
TGTGCCAGCAGCTTAGTTGGTCTAGCGGGAGGGGAGACCCAGTACTTC
>TRBJ1-2|TRBV24-1|.|TRBD1
CATSDPDRGLGYTF
TGTGCCACCAGTGACCCCGACAGGGGGCTTGGCTACACCTTC
>TRBJ1-1|TRBV20-1|.|.
CSARDYQAFF
TGCAGTGCCCGCGATTACCAAGCTTTCTTT
>TRBJ2-1|TRBV19|once|TRBD2
CATQRESSYNEQFF
TGTGCCACCCAGCGGGAGAGCTCCTACAATGAGCAGTTCTTC
>TRBJ2-7|TRBV7-2|.|TRBD2
CASSPSPGGISEQYF
TGTGCCAGCAGCCCCTCCCCGGGAGGAATCTCCGAGCAGTACTTC
>TRBJ1-5|TRBV21-1|.|.
CASSTTESNQPQHF
TGTGCCAGCAGCACCACCGAGAGCAATCAGCCCCAGCATTTT